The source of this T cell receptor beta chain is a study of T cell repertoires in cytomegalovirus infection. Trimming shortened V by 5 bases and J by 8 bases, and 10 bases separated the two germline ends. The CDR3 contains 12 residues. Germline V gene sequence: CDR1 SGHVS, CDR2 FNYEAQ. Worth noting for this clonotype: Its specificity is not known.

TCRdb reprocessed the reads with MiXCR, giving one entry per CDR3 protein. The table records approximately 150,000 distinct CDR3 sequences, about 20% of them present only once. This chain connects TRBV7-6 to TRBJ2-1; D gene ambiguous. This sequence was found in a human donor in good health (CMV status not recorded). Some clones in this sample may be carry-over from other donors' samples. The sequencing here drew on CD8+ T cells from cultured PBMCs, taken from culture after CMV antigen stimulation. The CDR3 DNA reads TGTGCCAGCAGCCCCCTTAACGATGAGCAGTTCTTC. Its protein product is CASSPLNDEQFF. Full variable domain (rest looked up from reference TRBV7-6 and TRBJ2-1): GAGVSQSPRYKVTKRGQDVALRCDPISGHVSLYWYRQALGQGPEFLTYFNYEAQQDKSGLPNDRFSAERPEGSISTLTIQRTEQRDSAMYRCASSPLNDEQFFGPGTRLTVL.